The next 9 T cell receptor beta chains were all read from a single sample in a study of blood T cell repertoires in COVID-19 (dated by TCRdb to 2018 to 2020). The library was generated by the immunoSEQ multiplex PCR assay. TCRdb's version of the immuneACCESS table is confined to in-frame rearrangements and falls short of the full clone set. An unresolved V gene accounts for under half of the shortfall where checked; the remainder is of unknown origin. This sample is represented by 30,000 or so clones; roughly nine tenths of them were singletons. In total, the top ten clones hold around a sixth of the sample. Sequencing was carried out using peripheral blood. These receptors were taken from an elderly man with acute or convalescent COVID-19.

The rearrangement uses TRBV6-5 and TRBJ1-2; the D is unclear. This CDR3 contains 11 residues. In germline, CDR1 is MNHEY, CDR2 SVGAGI. With 7 bases removed from V and 1 base from J, the gap between germline ends came to 4 bases. The CDR3 loop reads CASMSNYGYTF. The CDR3 coding sequence is TGTGCCAGCATGAGTAACTATGGCTACACCTTC.

J is TRBJ2-7 and V is TRBV23-1, with a possible D match to TRBD1 (6 bases). TRBV23-1 is given ORF status, its function remaining uncertain. V gave up 4 bases and J gave up 0 bases, with 19 bases separating them. This CDR3 is 17 amino acids long. The CDR3 nucleotides are TGCGCCAGCAGTCCCCGATCGGGACACCAGTCCTCCTACGAGCAGTACTTC. Protein product: CASSPRSGHQSSYEQYF.

The chain uses TRBV30 and TRBJ1-4; D is perhaps TRBD1 (5 bases). The CDR3 runs to 12 residues. V lost 2 bases and J lost 7, with 8 bases in between. Germline V gives CDR1 GTSNPN, CDR2 SVGIG (reference sequence). The CDR3 reads CAWSLGGEKLFF. CDR3 in DNA: TGTGCCTGGAGTCTGGGGGGTGAAAAACTGTTTTTT.

V and J are TRBV4-2 and TRBJ1-2; D is unclear. The CDR3 is 14 amino acids. V shed 0 bases and J shed 3 bases, with 8 bases lying between them. The germline V gene encodes CDR1 LGHNA and CDR2 YNFKEQ. CDR3 amino acids: CASSQDSVYYGYTF. The CDR3 nucleotides read TGTGCCAGCAGCCAAGATTCAGTTTACTATGGCTACACCTTC.

This rearrangement joins TRBV5-1 to TRBJ1-4; a weak D match, TRBD1 (6 bases). The germline V and J ends were trimmed by 1 base and 6 bases, with 10 bases remaining between them. In germline, CDR1 is SGHRS, CDR2 YFSETQ. The CDR3 loop spans 14 amino acids. The CDR3 sequence is CASSLNRADEKLFF. CDR3 nucleotides: TGCGCCAGCAGCTTGAACAGGGCGGATGAAAAACTGTTTTTT.

This clone appeared once. The V call is TRBV2, the J call TRBJ1-2; 7 bases align to TRBD1. Germline V gene data show CDR1 as SNHLY and CDR2 as FYNNEI. This CDR3 has 13 amino acids. The V segment lost 7 bases and the J segment 7 bases; nucleotides outside the gene matches: 9. CDR3: CASNSGQHFGYTF. The CDR3 nucleotides are TGTGCCAGCAATTCGGGACAGCACTTTGGCTACACCTTC.

The chain carries TRBV5-1 and TRBJ2-2, with a possible D match to TRBD1 (6 bases). The V end was cut by 4 bases, the J end by 8 bases, with 9 bases between. Germline V CDR1 and CDR2: SGHRS, YFSETQ. The CDR3 is made up of 12 amino acids. This CDR3 is CASSLTGGELFF. CDR3 DNA: TGCGCCAGCAGCCTTACAGGGGGGGAGCTGTTTTTT.

The V call is TRBV5-4, the J call TRBJ2-2, with D possibly being TRBD1 (5 bases). Germline assignment: CDR1 SGHNT and CDR2 YYREEE (reference sequence). Trimming left V 1 base short and J 1 base short, with 8 bases between. The CDR3 runs 15 residues. CDR3 nucleotides: TGTGCCAGCAGCTTGCCCCAGGGGAACACCGGGGAGCTGTTTTTT. Residues: CASSLPQGNTGELFF. Full variable domain (remainder filled in from reference TRBV5-4 and TRBJ2-2): ETGVTQSPTHLIKTRGQQVTLRCSSQSGHNTVSWYQQALGQGPQFIFQYYREEENGRGNFPPRFSGLQFPNYSSELNVNALELDDSALYLCASSLPQGNTGELFFGEGSRLTVL.

The chain joins TRBV19 to TRBJ2-4; D gene unclear. The V and J ends lost 5 bases and 4 bases respectively, with 12 bases between them. This CDR3 comprises 14 residues. The V gene's germline CDR1 is LNHDA and CDR2 SQIVND (reference sequence). This CDR3 is CASSPRLLKNIQYF. As DNA, the CDR3 is TGTGCCAGTAGTCCCCGACTGCTAAAAAACATTCAGTACTTC.